This T cell receptor beta chain stems from a study of blood T cell repertoires in COVID-19. Study at large: The study drew acute and convalescent COVID-19 samples from the United States, Italy and Spain.

The repertoire was sequenced with immunoSEQ multiplex PCR; TCRdb's copy has only in-frame clones and lacks some. This table holds some 320,000 clones, 90% found once. V was clipped by 0 bases and J by 4 bases, with 11 bases between them. The germline V gene has CDR1 SGHNT and CDR2 YYREEE (reference sequence). There are 14 residues in the CDR3. Participants were aged about 18 to 90 years, lived in 20 to 25 US areas, and enrolled virtually. Donors were grouped by their self-reported clinical history. All recovered Cohort 3 donors got two negative PCRs, got clearance, or saw symptom resolution. The sample holds a few counts of this clone.

The V and J genes are TRBV5-4 and TRBJ2-7; possibly TRBD1 for D (6 bases). Sequenced input: PBMCs or T cells enriched from blood (not recorded which). The receptor was isolated from a man aged 55 to 70 who had recovered from COVID-19. CDR3 region: CASSLGGHPYEQYF. CDR3 nucleotide sequence: TGTGCCAGCAGCTTGGGGGGACACCCATACGAGCAGTACTTC.